This T cell receptor (beta chain) was observed in a study of T cells in tuberculosis. After thawing and overnight rest, PBMC were stained with GMM-loaded CD1B tetramer, viability dye and anti-CD3 for sorting. The lipid loaded on the CD1B tetramers was C32 glucose monomycolate from Rhodococcus equi. From each donor, about 100,000 tetramer-negative cells were sorted. TCR-alpha and TCR-beta chains were sequenced unpaired. Libraries were prepared by immunoSEQ multiplex PCR; TCRdb keeps only in-frame clonotypes and omits some of them. The sample includes 50,000 or so clones, approximately 91% of them seen just once. The sequence was collected from an adult woman with latent tuberculosis. Input material: CD1b-GMM tetramer-negative cells sorted from PBMCs.

The CDR3 here is CAWSEGLINTIYF. CDR3 bases: TGTGCCTGGAGCGAGGGACTCATAAACACCATATATTTT. The chain uses TRBV30 and TRBJ1-3; tentative D call: TRBD1 (5 bases). Germline V CDR1 and CDR2: GTSNPN, SVGIG (reference sequence). V shed 3 bases and J shed 6 bases, with 12 bases lying between them. The CDR3 loop spans 13 amino acids.